What follows is one T cell receptor (beta chain) and its context. This entry is derived from a study of shared T cell receptors in the human thymus. Clones were sequenced by immunoSEQ multiplex PCR, and TCRdb holds only the in-frame ones, with some missing. The repertoire holds some 660,000 clones, with approximately 87% as singletons. This CDR3 region has 12 residues. With 7 bases clipped from V and 5 bases from J, the junction kept 2 bases outside the gene matches. Germline V lookup: CDR1 WSHSY, CDR2 SAAADI. These same data were also listed under a study on human thymus T cells. That study reports: Donation was from healthy Finnish infants who were having corrective surgery that addressed congenital heart defects. The thymus tissue came from resections taken during corrective heart surgery.

The sequence was obtained from a boy in the first two years of life with a congenital heart defect. Sequences were obtained from thymocytes. The rearrangement joins TRBV10-2 to TRBJ2-3; 8 positions match TRBD2. The CDR3 loop reads CASTLAGDTQYF. The CDR3, as DNA: TGCGCCAGCACCCTAGCGGGAGATACGCAGTATTTT.